Following are 4 T cell receptor beta chains from one sample sequenced in a study of shared T cell receptors in the human thymus. Profiling relied on immunoSEQ multiplex PCR, and the TCRdb table lists in-frame clones only, not all of them. The sample yields about 660,000 clones, around 87% seen once. These same records also appear under a second study, on human thymus T cells.

The sequenced sample consisted of thymocytes. These receptors all stem from a boy under three years old with a congenital heart defect.

The CDR3 nucleotides read TGTGCCAGTAGTATGCACAGGGGACTTCCCTATGGCTACACCTTC. It specifies CASSMHRGLPYGYTF. This chain joins TRBV19 and TRBJ1-2, with 7 bases aligning to TRBD1. The CDR3 loop spans 15 amino acids. With V trimmed by 3 bases and J by 4 bases, 8 bases remained unmatched. The germline V gene encodes CDR1 LNHDA and CDR2 SQIVND (reference sequence).

The V gene is TRBV13, the J gene TRBJ2-7; 11 bases line up with TRBD2. The germline V gene encodes CDR1 PRHDT and CDR2 FYEKMQ (reference sequence). The CDR3 consists of 15 residues. Germline trimming cut 6 bases from V and 4 bases from J; bases unmatched to any gene: 8. The CDR3 DNA reads TGTGCCAGCAGTCCCCGCGCTAGCGGGGGGTACGAGCAGTACTTC. Translation gives CASSPRASGGYEQYF.

This chain uses TRBV19 with TRBJ2-1, with TRBD2 identical over 14 bases. V was clipped by 4 bases and J by 8 bases; unmatched bases: 10. Germline V gene lookup returns CDR1 LNHDA and CDR2 SQIVND (reference sequence). This CDR3 spans 17 amino acids. CDR3 in DNA: TGTGCCAGTAGTACCCCCCGACTAGCGGGAGGGCCCCATGAGCAGTTCTTC. Its protein is CASSTPRLAGGPHEQFF.

The chain carries TRBV30 and TRBJ1-2, with TRBD1 matching over 8 bases. This CDR3 has 15 residues. Germline CDR1 and CDR2: GTSNPN and SVGIG (reference sequence). V lost 1 base and J lost 6; bases outside the gene matches: 10. The CDR3 bases are TGTGCCTGGAGTGGCACCAGGGGGCGGCCTCATGGCTACACCTTC. Amino acid sequence: CAWSGTRGRPHGYTF. The full variable domain, completed using reference TRBV30 and TRBJ1-2, is SQTIHQWPATLVQPVGSPLSLECTVEGTSNPNLYWYRQAAGRGLQLLFYSVGIGQISSEVPQNLSASRPQDRQFILSSKKLLLSDSGFYLCAWSGTRGRPHGYTFGSGTRLTVV.